The entry that follows covers one T cell receptor (beta chain) sequence. The CDR3 covers 15 residues. CDR1 and CDR2 (germline): SGHNT, YYREEE (reference sequence). Trimming cost V 0 bases and J 6 bases; bases outside gene matches: 4. These data originate in a study of blood T cell repertoires in COVID-19. Whole-study context: COVID-19 samples, acute and convalescent, were from the United States, Italy and Spain. Nucleic acid was either cDNA or gDNA, and it came from T cells, B-cell-depleted T cells, or PBMCs.

Source study methods: By means of reference gene primer amplification, nucleated cell counts were estimated. TCRdb keeps only in-frame clones here, not all; method: immunoSEQ multiplex PCR. V, J and clone size were drawn from that table, and D and trimming were deduced from the DNA. The table includes approximately 72,000 clones, around 90% detected once. Sequenced material: peripheral blood. The clonotype originates from a man aged 50 to 59 with acute or convalescent COVID-19. V and J are TRBV5-4 and TRBJ2-1; 9 nucleotides match TRBD1. The chain's CDR3 is CASSLGTGDPNEQFF. CDR3 DNA: TGTGCCAGCAGCTTGGGGACAGGGGATCCCAATGAGCAGTTCTTC.